These 13 T cell receptor beta chains came from one sample sequenced in a study of shared clonotypes between healthy human individuals. The method was immunoSEQ multiplex PCR; TCRdb's version includes in-frame clones alone and lacks a portion of them. Here the sample spans more than 850,000 clones, about four fifths being singletons. What was sequenced was memory CD4+ T cells from PBMCs. Subset given: CD45RA-negative fraction. The receptors shown here come from a young man in good health. Some clones in this sample may be carry-over from other donors' samples.

The chain links TRBV5-1 to TRBJ2-3; D call uncertain. This CDR3 has 13 amino acids. In germline, CDR1 is SGHRS, CDR2 YFSETQ. Trimming stripped 2 bases from V and 4 bases from J, with 8 bases between. As DNA, the CDR3 is TGCGCCAGCAGCTTTAACGACCCAGATACGCAGTATTTT. It specifies CASSFNDPDTQYF.

Turning to this clone: This CDR3 is also generated by other DNA sequences in the sample. The chain has TRBV5-1 and TRBJ1-3; D possibly corresponds to TRBD1 (6 bases). Per the germline V gene, CDR1 is SGHRS and CDR2 is YFSETQ. The CDR3 has 14 residues. Trimming cost V 4 bases and J 3 bases, with 11 bases left between them. This CDR3 is CASSQDRSGNTIYF. Written as DNA, the CDR3 is TGCGCCAGCAGCCAGGACAGAAGTGGAAACACCATATATTTT. Full variable domain (remainder filled in from reference TRBV5-1 and TRBJ1-3): KAGVTQTPRYLIKTRGQQVTLSCSPISGHRSVSWYQQTPGQGLQFLFEYFSETQRNKGNFPGRFSGRQFSNSRSEMNVSTLELGDSALYLCASSQDRSGNTIYFGEGSWLTVV.

Notes on this clone: In the same sample, other DNA sequences code for this CDR3. The genes are TRBV5-1 and TRBJ2-5; unclear D gene. V lost 0 bases to trimming and J lost 5 bases, with 5 bases between them. CDR1 SGHRS and CDR2 YFSETQ come from the germline V gene. CDR3 length equals 12 residues. CDR3 DNA sequence: TGCGCCAGCAGCTTGGACTTGGAGACCCAGTACTTC. Residues: CASSLDLETQYF. Combining the CDR3 with reference TRBV5-1 and TRBJ2-5 gives the whole variable domain KAGVTQTPRYLIKTRGQQVTLSCSPISGHRSVSWYQQTPGQGLQFLFEYFSETQRNKGNFPGRFSGRQFSNSRSEMNVSTLELGDSALYLCASSLDLETQYFGPGTRLLVL.

The chain joins TRBV10-3 to TRBJ2-1; 10 nucleotides align to TRBD2. V shed 11 bases, J shed 0 bases, and the junction held 7 bases outside the gene matches. This CDR3 has 15 amino acids. In germline, CDR1 is ENHRY, CDR2 SYGVKD. The CDR3 region has the DNA TGTGCCGTCCGGCCTAGCGGGAGCTCCTACAATGAGCAGTTCTTC. It yields the protein CAVRPSGSSYNEQFF.

The chain is built from TRBV7-8 and TRBJ1-5, with no clear D. CDR1 and CDR2 (germline): SGHVS, FQNEAQ. V lost 9 bases and J 1 base, leaving 16 bases between the germline ends. This CDR3 contains 15 residues. Here the CDR3 DNA reads TGTGCCAGGGATGCAAAGACACTCAGCAATCAGCCCCAGCATTTT. It translates to CARDAKTLSNQPQHF.

The chain has TRBV5-1 and TRBJ1-2; D is unresolved. The CDR3 loop spans 14 amino acids. Germline lookup yields CDR1 SGHRS and CDR2 YFSETQ. Trimming removed 4 bases at V and 5 bases at J, with 15 bases between. CDR3 residues: CASSLDPMSYGYTF. The CDR3, as DNA: TGCGCCAGCAGCCTGGACCCAATGTCGTATGGCTACACCTTC.

This clone was observed a few times. The sample holds other DNA sequences that translate to the same CDR3. The rearrangement links TRBV27 to TRBJ1-2; D might be TRBD1 (6 bases). CDR1 is MNHEY, CDR2 SMNVEV, per germline (reference sequence). V was trimmed by 5 bases and J by 6 bases, leaving 19 bases between them. The CDR3 is 15 amino acids. The CDR3 nucleotides are TGTGCCAGCAGTCCACCCCGGGACACGGGTCATGGCTACACCTTC. It encodes CASSPPRDTGHGYTF.

The genes are TRBV5-1 and TRBJ2-1; 8 bases fit TRBD2. The V gene end was trimmed by 0 bases and the J gene end by 8 bases; junction bases not matched to a gene: 7. CDR3 size: 15 residues. CDR1 SGHRS and CDR2 YFSETQ come from the germline V gene. The DNA of the CDR3 is TGCGCCAGCAGCTTGGGGGCGGGAGGTGCGGATGAGCAGTTCTTC. As protein: CASSLGAGGADEQFF.

The chain uses TRBV6-1 and TRBJ2-1, with D possibly matching TRBD2 (5 bases). From germline, CDR1 is MNHNS and CDR2 SASEGT. This CDR3 contains 14 residues. V dropped 6 bases and J dropped 6 bases, with 15 bases sitting between them. The CDR3 nucleotides are TGTGCCAGCAGGCCCCGGGTTGGGAGCAATGAGCAGTTCTTC. It is translated as CASRPRVGSNEQFF.

The chain carries TRBV6-5 and TRBJ2-7; TRBD1 aligns across 7 bases. Germline loops: CDR1 MNHEY, CDR2 SVGAGI. V trimming: 6 bases; J trimming: 3 bases; junction bases outside the gene matches: 5. The CDR3 covers 13 residues. CDR3: CASSVGQVYEQYF. DNA of the CDR3: TGTGCCAGCAGCGTCGGACAGGTCTACGAGCAGTACTTC.

The DNA of the CDR3 is TGTGCCAGCAGCTTACAGGACAGGGGTGGTCAAGAGACCCAGTACTTC. Encoded protein: CASSLQDRGGQETQYF. The gene calls are TRBV11-1 and TRBJ2-5; TRBD1 aligns across 9 bases. The CDR3 totals 16 residues. CDR1 and CDR2 from the germline V gene are SGHAT and FQDESV (reference sequence). Unmatched junction bases numbered 6, after V lost 2 bases and J lost 2 bases.

Only a few counts were recorded for this clone. The chain couples TRBV27 to TRBJ1-4, with D possibly matching TRBD1 (6 bases). Germline assignment: CDR1 MNHEY and CDR2 SMNVEV (reference sequence). With 5 bases removed from V and 10 bases from J, the gap between germline ends came to 17 bases. This CDR3 has 14 amino acids. Here the CDR3 DNA reads TGTGCCAGCAGTCCCGGGGGGGCGCCGGGAAAACTGTTTTTT. It codes for CASSPGGAPGKLFF.

V gene TRBV7-3 combines with J gene TRBJ2-1; the D gene is possibly TRBD2 (5 bases). Between the trimmed V and J ends, which lost 0 bases and 3 bases, there was a span of 12 bases. Germline V gives CDR1 SGHTA, CDR2 FQGTGA. CDR3 length: 16 residues. The CDR3 nucleotides read TGTGCCAGCAGCTTAACGCTCAGCGGAAACTACAATGAGCAGTTCTTC. Its protein is CASSLTLSGNYNEQFF.